The TCR beta chain described here comes from a study of blood T cell repertoires in COVID-19. As for the study in general: There were acute and convalescent COVID-19 samples, and they came from the United States, Italy and Spain. Sample material is recorded as cDNA or gDNA derived from T cells, B-cell-depleted T cells, or PBMCs.

Measured with immunoSEQ multiplex PCR; TCRdb has only the in-frame clones, and not every one. The top ten clones hold approximately 6.8% of a sample with a few hundred thousand clones, roughly 89% of them seen once. Sequencing used PBMCs or T cells enriched from blood (not recorded which). The sequence came from a woman in her thirties or forties who had recovered from COVID-19.

The CDR3 reads CASSQDGAGRGDTQYF. As DNA, the CDR3 is TGCGCCAGCAGCCAAGATGGCGCGGGGAGAGGAGATACGCAGTATTTT. The V and J genes are TRBV4-3 and TRBJ2-3; tentatively, D is TRBD2 (6 bases). The CDR3 is made up of 16 amino acids. The V end was cut by 0 bases, the J end by 5 bases, with 15 bases between. The germline gives CDR1 LGHNA, CDR2 YSLEER.